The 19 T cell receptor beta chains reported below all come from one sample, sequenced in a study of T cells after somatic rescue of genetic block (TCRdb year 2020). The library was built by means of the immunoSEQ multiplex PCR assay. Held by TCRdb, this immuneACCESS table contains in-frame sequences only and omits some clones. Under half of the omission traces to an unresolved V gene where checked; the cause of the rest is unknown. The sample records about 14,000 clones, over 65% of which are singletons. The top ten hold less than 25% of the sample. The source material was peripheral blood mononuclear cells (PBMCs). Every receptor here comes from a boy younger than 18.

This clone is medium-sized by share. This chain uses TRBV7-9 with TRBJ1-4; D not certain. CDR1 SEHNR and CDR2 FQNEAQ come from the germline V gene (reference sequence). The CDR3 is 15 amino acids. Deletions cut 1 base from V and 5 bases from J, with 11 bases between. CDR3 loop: CASSLGGIQNEKLFF. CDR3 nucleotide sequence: TGTGCCAGCAGCTTAGGGGGAATCCAAAATGAAAAACTGTTTTTT.

The CDR3 reads CAWRADRGKVAHTGELFF. In nucleotides, the CDR3 is TGTGCCTGGAGGGCGGACAGGGGGAAAGTTGCACACACCGGGGAGCTGTTTTTT. The rearrangement uses TRBV30 and TRBJ2-2; TRBD1 agrees at 10 bases. The CDR3 length is 18 residues. Trimming took 3 bases from V and 3 from J; bases not matched to a gene: 13. Germline V gene data show CDR1 as GTSNPN and CDR2 as SVGIG (reference sequence).

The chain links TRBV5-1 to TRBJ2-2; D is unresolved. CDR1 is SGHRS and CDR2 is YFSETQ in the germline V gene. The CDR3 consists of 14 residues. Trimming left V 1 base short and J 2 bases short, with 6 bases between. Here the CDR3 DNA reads TGCGCCAGCAGCTTGCACGTAAACACCGGGGAGCTGTTTTTT. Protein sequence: CASSLHVNTGELFF. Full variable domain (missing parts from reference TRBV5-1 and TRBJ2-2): KAGVTQTPRYLIKTRGQQVTLSCSPISGHRSVSWYQQTPGQGLQFLFEYFSETQRNKGNFPGRFSGRQFSNSRSEMNVSTLELGDSALYLCASSLHVNTGELFFGEGSRLTVL.

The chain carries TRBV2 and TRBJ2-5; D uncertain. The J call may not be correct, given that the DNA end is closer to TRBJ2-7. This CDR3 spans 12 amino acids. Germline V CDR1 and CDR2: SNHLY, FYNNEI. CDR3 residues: CASSWLTYEQYF. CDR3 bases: TGTGCCAGCAGTTGGCTTACCTACGAGCAGTACTTC.

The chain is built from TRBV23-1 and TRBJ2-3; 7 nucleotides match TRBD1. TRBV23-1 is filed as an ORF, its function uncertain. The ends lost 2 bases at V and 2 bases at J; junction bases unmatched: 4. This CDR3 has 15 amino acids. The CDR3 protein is CASSQGQEITDTQYF. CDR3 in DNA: TGCGCCAGCAGTCAAGGACAGGAGATCACAGATACGCAGTATTTT.

For the CDR3, the DNA is TGCAGCGTTGGAGCTAGCGGGAGGCTTAGCGAGCAGTACTTC. Translating it yields CSVGASGRLSEQYF. The chain combines TRBV29-1 with TRBJ2-7; TRBD2 matches at 11 bases. This CDR3 is built from 14 residues. CDR1 and CDR2 from the germline V gene are SQVTM and ANQGSEA. V was pared by 4 bases and J by 6 bases, with 8 bases of the junction left unmatched.

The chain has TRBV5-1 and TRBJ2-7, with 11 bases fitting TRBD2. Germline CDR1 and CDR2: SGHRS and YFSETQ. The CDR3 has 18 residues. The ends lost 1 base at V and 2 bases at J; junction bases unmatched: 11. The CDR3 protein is CASSLTSGRRAWTYEQYF. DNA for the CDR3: TGCGCCAGCAGCTTGACTAGCGGGAGAAGGGCATGGACCTACGAGCAGTACTTC. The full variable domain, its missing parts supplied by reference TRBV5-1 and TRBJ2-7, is KAGVTQTPRYLIKTRGQQVTLSCSPISGHRSVSWYQQTPGQGLQFLFEYFSETQRNKGNFPGRFSGRQFSNSRSEMNVSTLELGDSALYLCASSLTSGRRAWTYEQYFGPGTRLTVT.

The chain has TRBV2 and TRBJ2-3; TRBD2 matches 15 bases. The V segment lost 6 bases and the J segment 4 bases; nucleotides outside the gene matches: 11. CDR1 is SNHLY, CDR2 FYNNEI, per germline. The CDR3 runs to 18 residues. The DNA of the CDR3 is TGTGCCAGCAGCGGACTAGCGGGAGGGCAAAGGCGTCCAGATACGCAGTATTTT. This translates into CASSGLAGGQRRPDTQYF.

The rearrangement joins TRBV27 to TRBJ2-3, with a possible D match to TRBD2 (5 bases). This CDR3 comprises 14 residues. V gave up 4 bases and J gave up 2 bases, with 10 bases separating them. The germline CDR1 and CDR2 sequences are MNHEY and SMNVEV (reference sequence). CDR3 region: CASSSPGNTDTQYF. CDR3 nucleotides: TGTGCCAGCAGTTCCCCGGGGAACACAGATACGCAGTATTTT.

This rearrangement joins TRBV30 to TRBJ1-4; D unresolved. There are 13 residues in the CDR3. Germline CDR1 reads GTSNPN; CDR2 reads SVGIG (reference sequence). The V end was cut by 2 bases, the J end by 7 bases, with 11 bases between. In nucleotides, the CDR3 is TGTGCCTGGAGTAACAGCGGTGGTGAAAAACTGTTTTTT. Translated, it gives CAWSNSGGEKLFF.

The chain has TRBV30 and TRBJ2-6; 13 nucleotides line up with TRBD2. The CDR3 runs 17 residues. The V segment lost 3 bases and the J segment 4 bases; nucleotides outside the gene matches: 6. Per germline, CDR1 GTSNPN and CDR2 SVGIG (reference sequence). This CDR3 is CAWRTSGRTWGANVLTF. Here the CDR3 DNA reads TGTGCCTGGAGGACTAGCGGGAGGACCTGGGGGGCCAACGTCCTGACTTTC.

Here the CDR3 reads CSARGRFEAFF. CDR3 nucleotide sequence: TGCAGTGCTAGAGGAAGGTTTGAAGCTTTCTTT. The V call is TRBV20-1, the J call TRBJ1-1; D unresolved. This CDR3 spans 11 amino acids. The V and J ends lost 1 base and 7 bases respectively, with 7 bases between them. Germline V gene lookup returns CDR1 DFQATT and CDR2 SNEGSKA (reference sequence).

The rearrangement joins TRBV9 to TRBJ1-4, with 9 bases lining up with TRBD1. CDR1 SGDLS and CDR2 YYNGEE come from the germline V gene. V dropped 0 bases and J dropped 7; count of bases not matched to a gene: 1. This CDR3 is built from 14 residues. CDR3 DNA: TGTGCCAGCAGCGTAGGACAGGGGGGTGAAAAACTGTTTTTT. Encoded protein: CASSVGQGGEKLFF.

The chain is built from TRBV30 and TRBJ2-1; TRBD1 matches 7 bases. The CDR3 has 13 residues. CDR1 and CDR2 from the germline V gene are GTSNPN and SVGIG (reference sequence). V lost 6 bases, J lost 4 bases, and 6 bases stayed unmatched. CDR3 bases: TGTGCCTGTAAATGGACAGGTTACAATGAGCAGTTCTTC. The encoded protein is CACKWTGYNEQFF.

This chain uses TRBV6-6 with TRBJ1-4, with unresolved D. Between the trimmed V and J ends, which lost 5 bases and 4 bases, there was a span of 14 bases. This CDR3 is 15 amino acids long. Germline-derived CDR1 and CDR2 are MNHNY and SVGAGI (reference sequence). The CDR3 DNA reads TGTGCCAGCAGTAAGGGCGGAATGTATAATGAAAAACTGTTTTTT. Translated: CASSKGGMYNEKLFF.

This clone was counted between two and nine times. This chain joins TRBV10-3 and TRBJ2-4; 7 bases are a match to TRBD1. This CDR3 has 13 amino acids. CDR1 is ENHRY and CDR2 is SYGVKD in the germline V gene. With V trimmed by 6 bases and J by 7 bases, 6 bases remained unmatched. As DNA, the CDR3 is TGTGCCATCAGGGGGACAGCAGGGAACATTCAGTACTTC. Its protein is CAIRGTAGNIQYF.

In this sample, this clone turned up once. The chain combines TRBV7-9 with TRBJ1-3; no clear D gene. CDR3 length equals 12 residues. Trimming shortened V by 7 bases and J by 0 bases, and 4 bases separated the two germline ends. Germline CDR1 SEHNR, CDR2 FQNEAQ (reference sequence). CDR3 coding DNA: TGTGCCAGCAAGGGCTCTGGAAACACCATATATTTT. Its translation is CASKGSGNTIYF.

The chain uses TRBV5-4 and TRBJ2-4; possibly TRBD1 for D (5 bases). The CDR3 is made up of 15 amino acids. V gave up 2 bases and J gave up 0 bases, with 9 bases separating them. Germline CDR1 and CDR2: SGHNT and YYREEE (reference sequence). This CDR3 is CASSLQTAAKNIQYF. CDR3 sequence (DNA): TGTGCCAGCAGCTTACAGACAGCAGCCAAAAACATTCAGTACTTC.

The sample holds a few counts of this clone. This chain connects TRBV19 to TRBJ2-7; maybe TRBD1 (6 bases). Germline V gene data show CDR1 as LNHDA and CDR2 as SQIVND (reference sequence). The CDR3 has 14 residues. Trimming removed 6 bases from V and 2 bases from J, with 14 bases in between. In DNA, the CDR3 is TGTGCCAGTAGGACACCGGGACACCCCTACGAGCAGTACTTC. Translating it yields CASRTPGHPYEQYF. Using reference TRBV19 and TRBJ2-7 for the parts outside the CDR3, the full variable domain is DGGITQSPKYLFRKEGQNVTLSCEQNLNHDAMYWYRQDPGQGLRLIYYSQIVNDFQKGDIAEGYSVSREKKESFPLTVTSAQKNPTAFYLCASRTPGHPYEQYFGPGTRLTVT.